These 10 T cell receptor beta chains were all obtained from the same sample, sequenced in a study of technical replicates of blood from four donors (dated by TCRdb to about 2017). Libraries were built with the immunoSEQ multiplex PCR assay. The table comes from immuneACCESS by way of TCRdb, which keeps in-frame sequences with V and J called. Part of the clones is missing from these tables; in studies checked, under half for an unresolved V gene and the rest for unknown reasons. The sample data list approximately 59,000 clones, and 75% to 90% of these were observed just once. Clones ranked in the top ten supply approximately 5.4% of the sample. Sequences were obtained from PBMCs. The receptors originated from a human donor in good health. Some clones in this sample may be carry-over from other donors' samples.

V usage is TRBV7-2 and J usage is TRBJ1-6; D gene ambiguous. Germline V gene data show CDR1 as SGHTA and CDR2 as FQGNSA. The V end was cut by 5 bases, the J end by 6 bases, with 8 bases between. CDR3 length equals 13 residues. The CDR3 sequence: CASSHGFNSPLHF. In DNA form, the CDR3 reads TGTGCCAGCAGCCACGGGTTTAATTCACCCCTCCACTTT.

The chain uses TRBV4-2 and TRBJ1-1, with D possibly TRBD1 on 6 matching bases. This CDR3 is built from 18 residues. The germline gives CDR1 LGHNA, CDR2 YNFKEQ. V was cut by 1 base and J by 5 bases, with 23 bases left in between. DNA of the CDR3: TGTGCCAGCAGCCAAGTTGGTTTTGCGGGGGCAAAGATTACTGAAGCTTTCTTT. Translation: CASSQVGFAGAKITEAFF.

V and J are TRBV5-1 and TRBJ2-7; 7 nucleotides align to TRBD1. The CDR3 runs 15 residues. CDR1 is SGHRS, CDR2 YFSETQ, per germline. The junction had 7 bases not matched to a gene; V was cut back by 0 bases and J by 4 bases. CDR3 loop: CASSLVQGSPYEQYF. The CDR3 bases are TGCGCCAGCAGCTTGGTACAGGGGAGCCCGTACGAGCAGTACTTC.

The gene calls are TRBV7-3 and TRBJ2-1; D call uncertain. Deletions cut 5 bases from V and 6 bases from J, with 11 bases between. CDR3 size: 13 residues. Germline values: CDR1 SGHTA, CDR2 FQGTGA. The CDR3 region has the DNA TGTGCCAGCAGCGCCGCTAGGTCCAATGAGCAGTTCTTC. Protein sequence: CASSAARSNEQFF.

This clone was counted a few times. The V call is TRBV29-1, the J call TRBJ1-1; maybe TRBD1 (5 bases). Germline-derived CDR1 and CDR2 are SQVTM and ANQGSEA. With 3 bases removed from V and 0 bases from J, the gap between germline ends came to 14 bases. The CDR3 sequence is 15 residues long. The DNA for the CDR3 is TGCAGCGTTGACGGCCAGGGAGGCATGAACACTGAAGCTTTCTTT. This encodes CSVDGQGGMNTEAFF.

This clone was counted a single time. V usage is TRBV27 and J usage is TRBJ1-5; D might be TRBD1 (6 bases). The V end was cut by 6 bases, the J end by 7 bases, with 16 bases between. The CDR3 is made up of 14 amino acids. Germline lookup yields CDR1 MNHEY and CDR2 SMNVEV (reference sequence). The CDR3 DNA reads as TGTGCCAGCAGCCTCCTTGCAGGGGTCCAGCCCCAGCATTTT. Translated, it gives CASSLLAGVQPQHF.

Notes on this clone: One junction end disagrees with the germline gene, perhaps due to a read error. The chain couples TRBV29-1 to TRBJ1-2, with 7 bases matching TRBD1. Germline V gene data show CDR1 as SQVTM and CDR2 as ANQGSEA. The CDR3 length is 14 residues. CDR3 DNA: TGCAGCGTCGAAGGAAGGGGGCGCAACTATGGCTACACCTTC. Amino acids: CSVEGRGRNYGYTF.

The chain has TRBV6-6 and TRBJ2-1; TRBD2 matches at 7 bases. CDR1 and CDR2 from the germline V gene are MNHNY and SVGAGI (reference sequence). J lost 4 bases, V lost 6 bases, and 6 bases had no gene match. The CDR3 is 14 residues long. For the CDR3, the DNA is TGTGCCAGCAGCCGGGACTATCTTTACAATGAGCAGTTCTTC. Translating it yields CASSRDYLYNEQFF.

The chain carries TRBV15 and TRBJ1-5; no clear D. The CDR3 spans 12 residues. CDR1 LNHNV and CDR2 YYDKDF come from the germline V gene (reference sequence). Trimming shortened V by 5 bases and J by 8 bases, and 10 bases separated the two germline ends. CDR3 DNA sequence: TGTGCCACCAGCGGGTTTCGGGAGCCCCAGCATTTT. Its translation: CATSGFREPQHF.

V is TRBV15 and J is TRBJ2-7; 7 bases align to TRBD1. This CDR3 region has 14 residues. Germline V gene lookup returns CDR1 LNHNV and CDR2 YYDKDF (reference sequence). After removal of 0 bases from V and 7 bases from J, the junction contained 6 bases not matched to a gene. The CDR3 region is CATSRDRDSGEQYF. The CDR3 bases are TGTGCCACCAGCAGAGATCGGGACAGCGGAGAGCAGTACTTC. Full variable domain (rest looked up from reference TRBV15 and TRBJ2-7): DAMVIQNPRYQVTQFGKPVTLSCSQTLNHNVMYWYQQKSSQAPKLLFHYYDKDFNNEADTPDNFQSRRPNTSFCFLDIRSPGLGDTAMYLCATSRDRDSGEQYFGPGTRLTVT.